A single sample gave rise to the 28 T cell receptor beta chains below, sequenced in a study of tumor and adjacent non-tumor tissue in lung cancer. Three rounds of nested PCR, following a modified ARM-PCR protocol, produced the TCRbeta library. TCRdb fed the multiplex PCR reads into MiXCR, producing one record per CDR3 protein. The table lists around 210,000 distinct CDR3 sequences, about two thirds of them singletons. This sample's RNA came from whole unsorted tissue. The sample comprised lung tumor tissue. These receptors all come from a man in his sixties with non-small cell lung cancer.

As concerns this clonotype: One end of the junction fails to match germline, which may point to a read error. The chain recombines TRBV12-3 or TRBV12-4 with TRBJ1-5; D uncertain. The CDR3 length is 12 residues. The CDR3 bases are TGTGCCAGCAGTTTAGCCTTTAAGCCCAAGCATTTC. It encodes CASSLAFKPKHF.

A word on this clonotype: With a much larger clone just one base away, this may be a read error. V is TRBV20-1 and J is TRBJ2-7; D unclear. CDR1 and CDR2 (germline): DFQATT, SNEGSKA (reference sequence). Trimming took off 3 bases at V and 5 bases at J, with 14 bases between the two ends. This CDR3 is 13 amino acids long. The CDR3 loop reads CSASGPKSHEQYF. CDR3 in DNA: TGCAGTGCTAGTGGTCCCAAAAGCCACGAGCAGTACTTC.

With respect to this clonotype: Lacking the conserved final phenylalanine or tryptophan, this CDR3 likely reflects a read error. This chain uses TRBV7-2 with TRBJ2-3; possible D gene TRBD2, 6 bases. Germline-derived CDR1 and CDR2 are SGHTA and FQGNSA. The CDR3 covers 14 residues. The CDR3 sequence is CASSPKTSIDTQYL. The CDR3 DNA sequence: TGTGCCAGCAGCCCTAAAACTAGCATAGATACGCAGTATCTT.

This clonotype was seen just once. This CDR3 fails to terminate in the conserved phenylalanine or tryptophan, so it likely reflects a read error. V is TRBV6-6 and J is TRBJ2-5; the D is unclear. CDR1 is MNHNY, CDR2 SVGAGI, per germline (reference sequence). The CDR3 length is 14 residues. In DNA, the CDR3 is TGTGCCAGAAGTTACTCTGGTGGGTGGGAGACCCAGTACATC. Amino acid sequence: CARSYSGGWETQYI.

This clonotype was recorded at least ten times. This rearrangement joins TRBV20-1 to TRBJ2-1; TRBD2 might be the D (7 bases). The CDR3 is 13 residues long. The germline gives CDR1 DFQATT, CDR2 SNEGSKA (reference sequence). V was trimmed by 3 bases and J by 7 bases, leaving 13 bases between them. This CDR3 is CSASAGGLNEQFF. The CDR3 DNA reads as TGCAGTGCTAGTGCCGGGGGGCTGAATGAGCAGTTCTTC.

This clonotype appeared a single time. The CDR3 ends on some other residue instead of the conserved phenylalanine or tryptophan, so this is likely a read error. This chain connects TRBV30 to TRBJ2-3; 9 bases fit TRBD2. Trimming at V came to 4 bases and at J to 6 bases, leaving 8 bases not matched to a gene. CDR1 and CDR2 from the germline V gene are GTSNPN and SVGIG (reference sequence). This CDR3 is built from 14 residues. The CDR3 nucleotides read TGTGCCTGGACCCCGGGACTAGCAGGGGATACGCAGTATATT. Translating it yields CAWTPGLAGDTQYI.

The rearrangement uses TRBV11-2 and TRBJ2-1; D may match TRBD1 or TRBD2 (6 bases each). In germline, CDR1 is SGHAT, CDR2 FQNNGV. Trimming took off 1 base at V and 15 bases at J, with 19 bases between the two ends. The CDR3 is made up of 14 amino acids. The CDR3 nucleotides read TGTGCCAGCAGCTTAGCGGGGGCATACAATGAGTTGTTCTTC. It encodes CASSLAGAYNELFF.

The J gene is TRBJ2-7, the V gene TRBV7-8; 7 positions agree with TRBD1. The CDR3 runs to 15 residues. Germline lookup yields CDR1 SGHVS and CDR2 FQNEAQ. The V gene end was trimmed by 5 bases and the J gene end by 0 bases; junction bases not matched to a gene: 7. CDR3: CASSPRTGNSYEQYF. CDR3 nucleotide sequence: TGTGCCAGCAGCCCCAGGACAGGAAACTCCTACGAGCAGTACTTC.

This clonotype was recorded a few times. This may be a read error, as it is one base from a much larger clone. The rearrangement uses TRBV4-3 and TRBJ1-1; tentatively, D is TRBD1 (5 bases). Trimming cost V 4 bases and J 10 bases, with 16 bases left between them. The CDR3 totals 13 residues. Germline V gene lookup returns CDR1 LGHNA and CDR2 YSLEER. In DNA, the CDR3 is TGCGCCAGCAGCCCACAGGTGGTCGGGGGAGCTTTCTTT. This codes for CASSPQVVGGAFF.

To note about this clonotype: A clone one base away is much larger, so this may be a read error. The chain uses TRBV6-6 and TRBJ1-4; TRBD1 matches 8 bases. This CDR3 contains 15 residues. CDR1 and CDR2 from the germline V gene are MNHNY and SVGAGI (reference sequence). Germline trimming cut 6 bases from V and 4 bases from J; bases unmatched to any gene: 7. CDR3 nucleotide sequence: TGTGCCAGCAGACAACCGGGACAGGTTAATGAAAAACTGTTTTTT. Translated, it gives CASRQPGQVNEKLFF.

To note about this clonotype: A much larger clone differs by one base, so this may be a read error. This rearrangement joins TRBV5-4 to TRBJ2-2; tentatively, D is TRBD2 (6 bases). The CDR3 consists of 16 residues. The germline gives CDR1 SGHNT, CDR2 YYREEE (reference sequence). V lost 2 bases to trimming and J lost 4 bases, with 15 bases between them. The CDR3 DNA follows: TGTGCCAGCAGCTTTCGGGTGGGGGGAAGCACCGGGGAGCTGTTTTTT. Amino acids: CASSFRVGGSTGELFF. The full variable domain, completed using reference TRBV5-4 and TRBJ2-2, is ETGVTQSPTHLIKTRGQQVTLRCSSQSGHNTVSWYQQALGQGPQFIFQYYREEENGRGNFPPRFSGLQFPNYSSELNVNALELDDSALYLCASSFRVGGSTGELFFGEGSRLTVL.

CDR3 DNA sequence: TGTGCCAGCAGTTTACTCCCCGGCGAGCAGTACTTC. It yields the protein CASSLLPGEQYF. The V call is TRBV28, the J call TRBJ2-7; no clear D gene. V lost 2 bases and J 6 bases, leaving 8 bases between the germline ends. CDR3 length: 12 amino acids. Germline V gene lookup returns CDR1 MDHEN and CDR2 SYDVKM.

Note on this clonotype: At one of its ends the junction is not consistent with the germline gene, which may arise from a read error. The chain uses TRBV11-3 and TRBJ2-6; D might be TRBD1 (5 bases). Per germline, CDR1 SGHNT and CDR2 YENEEA. There are 16 residues in the CDR3. CDR3 protein: CASSPSGLSGANVMTF. CDR3 sequence (DNA): TGTGCCAGCAGCCCTAGTGGGCTATCTGGGGCCAACGTCATGACTTTC.

This clonotype was counted between two and nine times. This sequence joins TRBV6-1 and TRBJ2-7; D unresolved. Per the germline V gene, CDR1 is MNHNS and CDR2 is SASEGT. V dropped 2 bases and J dropped 2 bases, with 7 bases sitting between them. CDR3 length equals 13 residues. CDR3 loop: CASSEFGAYEQYF. In DNA, the CDR3 is TGTGCCAGCAGTGAATTTGGGGCCTACGAGCAGTACTTC.

Note on this clonotype: This is likely a read error, given that the CDR3 carries no conserved phenylalanine or tryptophan at its end. V usage is TRBV6-6 and J usage is TRBJ1-2, with D uncertain. CDR1 and CDR2 from the germline V gene are MNHNY and SVGAGI (reference sequence). The CDR3 has 13 residues. The CDR3: CANSYSKDVGYTL. CDR3 DNA: TGTGCCAACAGTTACTCGAAAGACGTTGGCTACACCTTG.

The V and J genes are TRBV12-5 and TRBJ2-1; tentative D call: TRBD2 (5 bases). The V end lost 2 bases, the J end lost 8 bases, and 16 bases lay between the germline ends. CDR3 size: 15 residues. In germline, CDR1 is LGHNT, CDR2 FRNRAP. The CDR3 is CASGLSSMEVHEQFF. CDR3 DNA sequence: TGTGCTAGTGGTTTGTCCTCTATGGAGGTCCATGAGCAGTTCTTC.

On this clonotype itself: The junction does not match germline at one end; this may be a read error. This chain connects TRBV6-2 or TRBV6-3 to TRBJ1-5; no reliable D call. Germline V gene sequence: CDR1 MNHEY, CDR2 SVGEGT. The CDR3 is 16 amino acids. The CDR3 bases are TGTGCGAGCAGATACTCGTCTGGGTTTAGCAATCAGCCCCAGAATTTT. Translation gives CASRYSSGFSNQPQNF.

This clonotype was picked up one time. V is TRBV4-3 and J is TRBJ2-7; 9 nucleotides agree with TRBD2. From germline, CDR1 is LGHNA and CDR2 YSLEER. The CDR3 consists of 16 residues. Trimming removed 2 bases from V and 4 bases from J; junction bases left unmatched: 9. CDR3 region: CASSQIVSGRFYEQYF. In nucleotides, the CDR3 is TGCGCCAGCAGCCAAATAGTCAGCGGGAGGTTTTACGAGCAGTACTTC.

This clonotype was picked up many times. This chain connects TRBV20-1 to TRBJ1-4, with 7 bases aligning to TRBD1. From germline, CDR1 is DFQATT and CDR2 SNEGSKA (reference sequence). The CDR3 totals 14 residues. J lost 4 bases, V lost 6 bases, and 8 bases had no gene match. In nucleotides, the CDR3 is TGCAGTGCGGGAACAGGGGCGTTTAATGAAAAACTGTTTTTT. Protein: CSAGTGAFNEKLFF.

To note about this clonotype: A much larger clone differs by one base, so this may be a read error. The CDR3 nucleotides are TGTGCCAGCAGCTCGACTAGCGGGAGTACCGAGGAGCTGTTTTTT. Its protein product is CASSSTSGSTEELFF. The chain is built from TRBV11-3 and TRBJ2-2, with 12 nucleotides matching TRBD2. The CDR3 sequence is 15 residues long. Germline CDR1 SGHNT, CDR2 YENEEA.

The chain recombines TRBV11-2 with TRBJ1-1, with a tentative D call TRBD1 (6 bases). This CDR3 is 13 amino acids long. Germline V CDR1 and CDR2: SGHAT, FQNNGV. Trimming took 5 bases from V and 3 from J, leaving 10 bases between them. The CDR3 coding sequence is TGTGCCAGCAGCGAGAGGGGGTACACTGAAGCTTTCTTT. Protein product: CASSERGYTEAFF.

The CDR3 region has the DNA TGCAATGCCTTAGGGGTGGGTCAAGAGACCCAGTACTTC. The encoded protein is CNALGVGQETQYF. The chain combines TRBV20-1 with TRBJ2-5; D is possibly TRBD1 (5 bases). This CDR3 has 13 amino acids. Germline V gene lookup returns CDR1 DFQATT and CDR2 SNEGSKA (reference sequence).

This chain links TRBV19 with TRBJ2-1; no reliable D call. V lost 2 bases and J lost 2, with 13 bases in between. Looked up from germline, CDR1 is LNHDA and CDR2 is SQIVND (reference sequence). The CDR3 runs 16 residues. CDR3 bases: TGTGCCAGTAGTATAATAGGCGATCTTCCCTACAATGAGCAGTTCTTC. It translates to CASSIIGDLPYNEQFF.

The chain joins TRBV20-1 to TRBJ1-1; D unresolved. Germline V gene lookup returns CDR1 DFQATT and CDR2 SNEGSKA (reference sequence). V shed 0 bases and J shed 6 bases, with 5 bases lying between them. There are 11 residues in the CDR3. CDR3 DNA: TGCAGTGCTAGAGAACACGCTGAAGCTTTCTTT. Amino acids: CSAREHAEAFF.

To note about this clonotype: This clone may be a read error of a much larger clone one base away. The chain carries TRBV29-1 and TRBJ2-3; a weak D match, TRBD2 (5 bases). This CDR3 region has 15 residues. The V end was cut by 4 bases, the J end by 3 bases, with 17 bases between. Germline CDR1 reads SQVTM; CDR2 reads ANQGSEA. CDR3: CSVAGLGMATDTQYF. In DNA form, the CDR3 reads TGCAGCGTTGCCGGCCTCGGGATGGCGACAGATACGCAGTATTTT.

The chain uses TRBV6-6 and TRBJ2-7; 9 bases match TRBD1. V lost 0 bases to trimming and J lost 3 bases; unmatched junction nucleotides: 9. The CDR3 contains 17 residues. Germline assignment: CDR1 MNHNY and CDR2 SVGAGI (reference sequence). This chain's CDR3 is CASSYSALGQGLYEQYF. CDR3 coding DNA: TGTGCCAGCAGTTACTCAGCTTTGGGACAGGGTCTCTACGAGCAGTACTTC.

Worth noting for this clonotype: A junction end diverges from the germline sequence, so it may reflect a read error. The rearrangement joins TRBV29-1 to TRBJ1-3; perhaps TRBD1 as D (6 bases). CDR3 length equals 12 residues. Germline values: CDR1 SQVTM, CDR2 ANQGSEA. The CDR3 nucleotides read TGCAGCATCAGGGGTTTTGGAGACACCATATATTTT. It codes for CSIRGFGDTIYF. Combining the CDR3 with reference TRBV29-1 and TRBJ1-3 gives the whole variable domain SAVISQKPSRDICQRGTSLTIQCQVDSQVTMMFWYRQQPGQSLTLIATANQGSEATYESGFVIDKFPISRPNLTFSTLTVSNMSPEDSSIYLCSIRGFGDTIYFGEGSWLTVV.

In regard to this clonotype: Just one base apart from a much larger clone, this may be a read error. The V gene is TRBV6-5, the J gene TRBJ2-7; D gene uncertain. The CDR3 spans 13 residues. V lost 0 bases to trimming and J lost 3 bases, with 6 bases between them. From germline, CDR1 is MNHEY and CDR2 SVGAGI. In DNA, the CDR3 is TGTGCCAGCAGTTACTCGACCAACTACGAGCAGTACTTC. Translation: CASSYSTNYEQYF.